Presented here are 7 T cell receptor beta chains from one specimen sequenced in a study of T cells in Graves' hyperthyroidism and ophthalmopathy. Amplification of TCR beta CDR3 regions used RNA as the template. A first-round RT-PCR of the TCR CDR3 used the HTBI primer set. TCRdb fed the multiplex PCR reads into MiXCR, producing one record per CDR3 protein. The repertoire holds under 350,000 distinct CDR3 sequences, with about a sixth as singletons. The sample consisted of blood. All receptors come from an older woman with Graves' ophthalmopathy.

In regard to this clonotype: Because it lacks the conserved phenylalanine or tryptophan at the end, this CDR3 is likely a read error. Written as DNA, the CDR3 is TGTGCCAGCAGCTTGGGACAGGGGAGCTCCTACAATGAGCAGTTCCTC. It encodes CASSLGQGSSYNEQFL. The chain combines TRBV7-9 with TRBJ2-1, with TRBD1 identical over 10 bases. V trimming: 3 bases; J trimming: 0 bases; junction bases outside the gene matches: 2. Germline CDR1 and CDR2: SEHNR and FQNEAQ (reference sequence). The CDR3 totals 16 residues.

The rearrangement links TRBV11-2 to TRBJ1-2; weak D call: TRBD1 (6 bases). The CDR3 runs to 14 residues. The germline V gene has CDR1 SGHAT and CDR2 FQNNGV. V dropped 0 bases and J dropped 5 bases, with 10 bases sitting between them. CDR3 bases: TGTGCCAGCAGCTTAGAGCGGGGGCCGTATGGCTACACCTTC. Amino acids: CASSLERGPYGYTF.

This clonotype was counted between two and nine times. The V gene is TRBV20-1, the J gene TRBJ2-5, with D possibly TRBD1 on 6 matching bases. V dropped 4 bases and J dropped 5 bases, with 14 bases sitting between them. CDR3 length: 13 amino acids. Germline CDR1 reads DFQATT; CDR2 reads SNEGSKA (reference sequence). This chain's CDR3 is CSANRVVGETQYF. In DNA form, the CDR3 reads TGCAGTGCTAACAGGGTCGTTGGGGAGACCCAGTACTTC.

About this clonotype: A single base separates this from a much larger clone, so it may be a read error. The V and J genes are TRBV7-2 and TRBJ1-2, with 7 bases identical to TRBD1. Germline values: CDR1 SGHTA, CDR2 FQGNSA. The CDR3 extends over 14 amino acids. The CDR3 reads CVSSLETGRYGYTF. The CDR3 nucleotides are TGTGTCAGCAGCTTAGAGACAGGGCGCTATGGCTACACCTTC. Using reference TRBV7-2 and TRBJ1-2 for the parts outside the CDR3, the full variable domain is GAGVSQSPSNKVTEKGKDVELRCDPISGHTALYWYRQSLGQGLEFLIYFQGNSAPDKSGLPSDRFSAERTGGSVSTLTIQRTQQEDSAVYLCVSSLETGRYGYTFGSGTRLTVV.

V and J are TRBV3-1 and TRBJ2-1, with 9 bases fitting TRBD2. V dropped 3 bases and J dropped 6; count of bases not matched to a gene: 6. Germline CDR1 LGHDT, CDR2 YNNKEL (reference sequence). CDR3 size: 15 residues. The CDR3 sequence: CASSHRGRVVNEQFF. The CDR3 bases are TGTGCCAGCAGCCATCGCGGGAGGGTCGTCAATGAGCAGTTCTTC.

This clonotype has ten or more counts. The chain has TRBV18 and TRBJ1-6, with D possibly being TRBD1 (5 bases). Deletions cut 3 bases from V and 10 bases from J, with 13 bases between. In germline, CDR1 is KGHSH, CDR2 LQKENI. This CDR3 is built from 14 residues. Here the CDR3 reads CASSPTQGSSPLHF. CDR3 sequence (DNA): TGTGCCAGCTCACCCACTCAGGGATCATCACCCCTCCACTTT.

This clonotype was recorded a few times. The chain uses TRBV5-1 and TRBJ2-3; TRBD2 aligns across 13 bases. The CDR3 contains 18 residues. Trimming at V came to 0 bases and at J to 1 base, leaving 5 bases not matched to a gene. Germline CDR1 is SGHRS and CDR2 is YFSETQ. In nucleotides, the CDR3 is TGCGCCAGCAGCTTGGAACTAGCGGGGGGGCCAGGCACAGATACGCAGTATTTT. Residues: CASSLELAGGPGTDTQYF.